This is a list of T cell receptor beta chains from one sample in a study of CXCR3-negative and CXCR3-positive naive CD8 T cells. Following a re-call of the 5' RACE reads, TCRdb has one entry per CDR3 protein and lacks DNA. This repertoire includes some 120,000 distinct CDR3 sequences. The sample taken for sequencing was naive CXCR3+ CD8+ T cells from blood. The receptors were sampled from a human donor in good health. Some clones in this sample may be carry-over from other donors' samples. Both conserved end residues are part of each CDR3.

j_gene,v_gene,CDR3aa
TRBJ1-1,TRBV7-9,CASSLAQTGENTEAFF
TRBJ2-7,TRBV7-2,CASSLRDRVDEQYF
TRBJ1-1,TRBV25-1,CASSGWDRMNTEAFF
TRBJ1-6,TRBV23-1,CASSPPPPFSSINSPLHF
TRBJ2-2,TRBV20-1,CSARGLSGELFF
TRBJ2-7,TRBV20-1,CSAKGTTFYEQYF
TRBJ2-1,TRBV14,CASSQVTEQFF
TRBJ2-7,TRBV29-1,CSVEDQEGGQGRLYEQYF
TRBJ1-2,TRBV29-1,CSVEEGVGGYTF
TRBJ1-1,TRBV6-5,CASSNRDRGHEAFF
TRBJ2-7,TRBV5-1,CASHEGLAGPYEQYF
TRBJ2-7,TRBV29-1,CSAWGSSYEQYF
TRBJ1-2,TRBV29-1,CSVERIDRGRGYTF
TRBJ2-1,TRBV19,CASTPGGPHNEQFF
TRBJ1-4,TRBV29-1,CSARESGEKLFF
TRBJ2-1,TRBV6-2/TRBV6-3,CASSYSKVREEQFF
TRBJ2-7,TRBV2,CASSVLWGQVAEQYF
TRBJ1-1,TRBV28,CASSPLGGTGTEAFF
TRBJ2-3,TRBV3-1,CASSQDGVRPYSADTQYF
TRBJ1-1,TRBV28,CASSLTGTGYTEAFF
TRBJ2-5,TRBV7-8,CASSPLAVGGPLYQETQYF
TRBJ2-5,TRBV2,CASSPGLADQETQYF
TRBJ2-1,TRBV7-9,CASSPTSGVSYNEQFF
TRBJ2-5,TRBV10-2,CASSDLAEGETQYF
TRBJ2-7,TRBV3-1,CASSQESWYWEQYF
TRBJ2-7,TRBV25-1,CASSELVGGAGEQYF
TRBJ2-3,TRBV29-1,CSASGQFTDTQYF
TRBJ2-1,TRBV5-5,CASSLEDRGYNEQFF
TRBJ1-1,TRBV6-5,CASSSHTYRERVGTEAFF
TRBJ2-5,TRBV11-2,CASSFGPSYQETQYF
TRBJ2-1,TRBV12-3/TRBV12-4,CASSLAVLPGGEQFF
TRBJ2-1,TRBV20-1,CSASQGLGDEQFF
TRBJ1-2,TRBV27,CASSFSGGAKGYTF
TRBJ1-2,TRBV4-2,CASSQDLYSSGLNDGYTF
TRBJ2-3,TRBV11-3,CASSPTSGVTDRQYF
TRBJ1-1,TRBV4-3,CASSQDLLTEAFF
TRBJ2-1,TRBV3-1,CASSQAGGVVEQFF
TRBJ2-2,TRBV12-3/TRBV12-4,CASSLYRTNTGELFF
TRBJ2-3,TRBV5-6,CASSTRLAGDTQYF
TRBJ1-1,TRBV19,CASTYRDNTEAFF
TRBJ2-1,TRBV20-1,CSARAPSGIAEYSYNEQFF
TRBJ2-7,TRBV20-1,CSAQTWGLAGGTYEQYF
TRBJ2-7,TRBV20-1,CSARVAGGSYEQYF
TRBJ1-6,TRBV4-2,CASSESGQGYSPLHF
TRBJ1-5,TRBV6-6,CASSTQGEGNQPQHF
TRBJ2-7,TRBV27,CASSLSDSAYEQYF
TRBJ2-7,TRBV5-1,CASRQPGTDSYEQYF
TRBJ1-1,TRBV7-2,CASRGGRTEAFF